This T cell receptor (beta chain) was sequenced during a study of molecular identifiers for immune sequencing clone quantification. MiXCR, run by TCRdb on the PCR reads, gives a single entry per CDR3 protein. The sample comprises approximately 550,000 distinct CDR3 sequences, 20% to 25% of which are singletons, and 0.7% to 0.95% rests with the top ten. Trimming shortened V by 5 bases and J by 8 bases, and 21 bases separated the two germline ends. Germline values: CDR1 SEHNR, CDR2 FQNEAQ (reference sequence). CDR3 length: 15 amino acids. This chain joins TRBV7-9 and TRBJ1-2; D is undetermined. Sequences were obtained from naive CD8+ T cells from blood, with Jurkat cell RNA spiked in. Subset of the sample: FACS-sorted CD8+CD4-CCR7+CD45RA+ naive T cells. The TCR sequence derives from a human donor in good health. Some libraries in this study had Jurkat cell RNA spiked in. CDR3 residues: CASSPIMDLQRGYTF. CDR3 nucleotide sequence: TGTGCCAGCAGCCCGATTATGGATCTTCAAAGGGGCTACACCTTC.